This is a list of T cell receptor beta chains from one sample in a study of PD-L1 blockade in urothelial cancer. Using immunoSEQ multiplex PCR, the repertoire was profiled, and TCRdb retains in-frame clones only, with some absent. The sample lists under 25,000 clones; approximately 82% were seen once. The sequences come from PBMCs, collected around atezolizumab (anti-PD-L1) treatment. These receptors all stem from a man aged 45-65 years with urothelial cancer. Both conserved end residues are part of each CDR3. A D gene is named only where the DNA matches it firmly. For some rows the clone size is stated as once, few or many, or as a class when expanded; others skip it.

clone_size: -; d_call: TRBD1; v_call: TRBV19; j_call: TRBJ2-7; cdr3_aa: CASSIGRDRSYEQYF; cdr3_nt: TGTGCCAGTAGTATAGGTCGGGACAGGTCCTACGAGCAGTACTTC
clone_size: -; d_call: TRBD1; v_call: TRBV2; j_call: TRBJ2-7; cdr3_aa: CASSRDRNYEQYF; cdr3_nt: TGTGCCAGCAGTAGGGACAGAAACTACGAGCAGTACTTC
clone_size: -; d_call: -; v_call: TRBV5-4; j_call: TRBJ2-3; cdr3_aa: CASSLRASTDTQYF; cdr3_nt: TGTGCCAGCAGCTTGCGAGCTAGCACAGATACGCAGTATTTT
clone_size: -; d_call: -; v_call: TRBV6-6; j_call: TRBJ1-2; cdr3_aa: CASSLRGERGYGYTF; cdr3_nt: TGTGCCAGCAGCTTACGGGGGGAAAGAGGTTATGGCTACACCTTC
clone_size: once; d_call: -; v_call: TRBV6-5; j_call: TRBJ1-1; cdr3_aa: CASSAGRMNTEAFF; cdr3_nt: TGTGCCAGCAGCGCGGGCAGGATGAACACTGAAGCTTTCTTT
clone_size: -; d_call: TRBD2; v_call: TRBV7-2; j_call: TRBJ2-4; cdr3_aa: CASSQPSGGPAIAKNIQYF; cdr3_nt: TGTGCCAGCAGCCAACCTAGCGGGGGCCCAGCTATAGCCAAAAACATTCAGTACTTC
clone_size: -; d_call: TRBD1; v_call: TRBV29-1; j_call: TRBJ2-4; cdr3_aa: CSATTGALAKNIQYF; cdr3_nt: TGCAGCGCCACAACAGGGGCCCTAGCCAAAAACATTCAGTACTTC
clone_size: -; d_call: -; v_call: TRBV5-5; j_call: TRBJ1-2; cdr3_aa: CASSFESGYGYTF; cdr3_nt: TGTGCCAGCAGCTTCGAGTCGGGCTATGGCTACACCTTC
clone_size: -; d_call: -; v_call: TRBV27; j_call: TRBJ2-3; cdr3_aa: CASSLGGGTDTQYF; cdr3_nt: TGTGCCAGCAGCCTCGGGGGTGGCACAGATACGCAGTATTTT
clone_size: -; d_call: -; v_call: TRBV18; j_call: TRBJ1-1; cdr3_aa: CASSPGRLMNTEAFF; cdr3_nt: TGTGCCAGCTCACCGGGGCGGCTCATGAACACTGAAGCTTTCTTT